This paragraph reports one TCR beta chain. The data were produced by immunoSEQ multiplex PCR, yet TCRdb's version contains in-frame clones alone and is incomplete. There are some 100,000 clones in the sample; 85% to 95% occur only once, and about 0.9% lies in the top ten. This record belongs to a study of T cell changes during pregnancy in multiple sclerosis. CDR3 length: 13 amino acids. Germline V gives CDR1 KGHSH, CDR2 LQKENI. Trimming cost V 5 bases and J 5 bases, with 12 bases left between them. Here the sequenced sample was peripheral blood, taken before pregnancy. The chain links TRBV18 to TRBJ1-1; TRBD1 might be the D (6 bases). The source of this sequence is a female donor with multiple sclerosis, enrolled in a pregnancy study. The CDR3 sequence: CASSVQGGTEAFF. The CDR3 coding sequence is TGTGCCAGCTCAGTTCAAGGGGGTACTGAAGCTTTCTTT.